The rows below give T cell receptor beta chains drawn from one sample of a study of cytomegalovirus exposure and HLA in healthy donors. Only in-frame clones appear in the TCRdb table, and some are missing; sequencing was by immunoSEQ multiplex PCR. This table holds tens of thousands of clones. Input material: PBMCs. These receptors were taken from a woman aged 25 to 39 in good health and CMV-seronegative. CDR3s include the opening cysteine and the closing phenylalanine or tryptophan.

j_call v_call cdr3_aa
TRBJ1-2 TRBV6-1 CASSEAEWSGRRGYTF
TRBJ1-1 TRBV30 CAWSAAEAFF
TRBJ2-2 TRBV7-2 CASSIQGELNTGELFF
TRBJ1-2 TRBV6-5 CASSYAHPATGGYTF
TRBJ1-2 TRBV6-1 CASSEGGIGYTF
TRBJ2-3 TRBV28 CATLAGITDTQYF
TRBJ1-1 TRBV30 CAWSVLRNTEAFF
TRBJ1-5 TRBV18 CASSPGGDHQPQHF
TRBJ1-1 TRBV7-9 CASSPPLGAAFF
TRBJ2-7 TRBV27 CASSLRAGYSYEQYF
TRBJ2-7 TRBV5-4 CASSSGVGTGSYEQYF
TRBJ2-1 TRBV27 CASSWAGGSDNEQFF
TRBJ2-5 TRBV6-5 CASSYNGQETQYF
TRBJ1-2 TRBV7-8 CASSLGRDNYGYTF
TRBJ2-3 TRBV19 CASSGQGTDTQYF
TRBJ2-7 TRBV10-3 CATSYGGSSYEQYF
TRBJ1-2 TRBV28 CASSFRTGNYGYTF
TRBJ1-1 TRBV7-2 CASSKGVGGAFF
TRBJ1-4 TRBV2 CASSSRPSGEKLFF
TRBJ1-1 TRBV30 CAGTKGGDTEAFF
TRBJ2-7 TRBV6-1 CASSGARGTGVYEQYF
TRBJ2-1 TRBV11-2 CASSLVGRGSEQFF
TRBJ2-7 TRBV5-1 CASSGAGTNSYEQYF
TRBJ1-2 TRBV6-1 CASTVGQGYGYTF
TRBJ1-4 TRBV30 CAWSVLPRGSEKLFF
TRBJ1-2 TRBV11-3 CASSLHTGANGYTF